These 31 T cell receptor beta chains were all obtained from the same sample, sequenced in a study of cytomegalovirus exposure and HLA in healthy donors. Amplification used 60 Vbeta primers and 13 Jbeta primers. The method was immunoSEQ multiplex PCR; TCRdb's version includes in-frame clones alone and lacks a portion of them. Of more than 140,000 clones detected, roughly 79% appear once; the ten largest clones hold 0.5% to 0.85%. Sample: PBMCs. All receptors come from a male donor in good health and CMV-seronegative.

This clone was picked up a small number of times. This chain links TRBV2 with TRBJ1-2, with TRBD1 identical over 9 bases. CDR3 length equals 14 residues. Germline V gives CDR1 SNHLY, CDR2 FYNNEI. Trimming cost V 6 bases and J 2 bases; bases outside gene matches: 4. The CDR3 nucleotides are TGTGCCAGCAGCCTCGGACAGGGGAACTATGGCTACACCTTC. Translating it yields CASSLGQGNYGYTF. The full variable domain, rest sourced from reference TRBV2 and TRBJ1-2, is EPEVTQTPSHQVTQMGQEVILRCVPISNHLYFYWYRQILGQKVEFLVSFYNNEISEKSEIFDDQFSVERPDGSNFTLKIRSTKLEDSAMYFCASSLGQGNYGYTFGSGTRLTVV.

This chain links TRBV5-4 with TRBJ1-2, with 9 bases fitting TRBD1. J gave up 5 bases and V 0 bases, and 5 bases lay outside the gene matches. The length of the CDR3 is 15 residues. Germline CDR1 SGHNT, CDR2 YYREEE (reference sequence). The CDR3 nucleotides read TGTGCCAGCAGCTTGGCGGGACAGGGTGGGTATGGCTACACCTTC. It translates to CASSLAGQGGYGYTF.

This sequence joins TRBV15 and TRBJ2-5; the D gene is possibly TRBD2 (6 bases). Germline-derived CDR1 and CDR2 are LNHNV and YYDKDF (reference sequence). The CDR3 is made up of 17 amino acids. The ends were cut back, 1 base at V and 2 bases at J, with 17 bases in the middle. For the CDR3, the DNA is TGTGCCACCAGCAGAGCCCGCGGCGGGGCGAAACAAGAGACCCAGTACTTC. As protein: CATSRARGGAKQETQYF.

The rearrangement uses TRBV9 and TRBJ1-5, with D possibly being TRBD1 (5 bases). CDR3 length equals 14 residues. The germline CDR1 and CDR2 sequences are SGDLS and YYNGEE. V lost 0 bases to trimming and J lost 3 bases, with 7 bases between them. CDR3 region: CASSVGGDNQPQHF. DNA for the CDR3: TGTGCCAGCAGCGTAGGGGGGGACAATCAGCCCCAGCATTTT.

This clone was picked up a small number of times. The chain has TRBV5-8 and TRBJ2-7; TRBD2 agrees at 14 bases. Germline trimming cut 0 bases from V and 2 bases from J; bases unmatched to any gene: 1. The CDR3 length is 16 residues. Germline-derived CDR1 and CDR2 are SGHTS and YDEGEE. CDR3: CASSLGGLAGAYEQYF. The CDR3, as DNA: TGTGCCAGCAGCTTGGGGGGACTAGCGGGAGCCTACGAGCAGTACTTC. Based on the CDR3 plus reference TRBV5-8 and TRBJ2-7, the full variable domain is EAGVTQSPTHLIKTRGQQATLRCSPISGHTSVYWYQQALGLGLQFLLWYDEGEERNRGNFPPRFSGRQFPNYSSELNVNALELEDSALYLCASSLGGLAGAYEQYFGPGTRLTVT.

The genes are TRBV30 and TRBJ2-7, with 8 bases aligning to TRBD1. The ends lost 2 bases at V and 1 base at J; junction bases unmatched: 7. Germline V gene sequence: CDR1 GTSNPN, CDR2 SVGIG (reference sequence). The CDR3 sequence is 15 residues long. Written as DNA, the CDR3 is TGTGCCTGGAGTCCAGGGGGCGCTGGGTCCTACGAGCAGTACTTC. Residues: CAWSPGGAGSYEQYF.

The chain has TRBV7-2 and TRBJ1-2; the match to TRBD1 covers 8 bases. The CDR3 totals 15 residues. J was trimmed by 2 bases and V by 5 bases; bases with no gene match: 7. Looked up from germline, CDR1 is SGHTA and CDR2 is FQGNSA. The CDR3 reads CASSPSRDRNYGYTF. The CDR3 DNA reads TGTGCCAGCAGCCCGAGCCGGGACAGGAACTATGGCTACACCTTC.

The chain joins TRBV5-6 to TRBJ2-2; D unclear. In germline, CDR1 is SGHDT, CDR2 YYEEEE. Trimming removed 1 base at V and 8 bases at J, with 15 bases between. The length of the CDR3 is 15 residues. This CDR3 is CASSLRVTPRGELFF. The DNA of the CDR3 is TGTGCCAGCAGCTTGCGGGTGACCCCTAGGGGGGAGCTGTTTTTT.

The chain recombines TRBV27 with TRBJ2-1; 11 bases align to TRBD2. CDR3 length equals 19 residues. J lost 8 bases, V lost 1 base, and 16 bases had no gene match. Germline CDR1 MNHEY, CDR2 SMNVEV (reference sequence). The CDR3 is CASSLFPPSGSGRADEQFF. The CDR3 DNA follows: TGTGCCAGCAGTTTATTTCCCCCCTCCGGTAGCGGGAGGGCCGATGAGCAGTTCTTC.

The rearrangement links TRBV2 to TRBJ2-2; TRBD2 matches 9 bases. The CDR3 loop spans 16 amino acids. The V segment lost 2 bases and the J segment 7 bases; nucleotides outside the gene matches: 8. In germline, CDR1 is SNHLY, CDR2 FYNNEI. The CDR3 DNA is TGTGCCAGCAGTGAAATCGCGGGAGGGCCGGACGGGGAGCTGTTTTTT. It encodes CASSEIAGGPDGELFF.

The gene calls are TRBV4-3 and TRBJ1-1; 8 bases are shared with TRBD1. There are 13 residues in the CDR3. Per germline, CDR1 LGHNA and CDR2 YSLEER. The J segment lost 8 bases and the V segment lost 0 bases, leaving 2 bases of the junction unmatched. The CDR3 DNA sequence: TGCGCCAGCAGCCAAGATTGGGACAGGGAAGCTTTCTTT. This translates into CASSQDWDREAFF.

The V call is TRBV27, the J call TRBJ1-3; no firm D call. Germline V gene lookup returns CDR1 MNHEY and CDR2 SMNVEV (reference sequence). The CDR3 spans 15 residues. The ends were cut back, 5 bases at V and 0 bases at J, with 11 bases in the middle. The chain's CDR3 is CASSPSGSSGNTIYF. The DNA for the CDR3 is TGTGCCAGCAGTCCCTCGGGGAGCTCTGGAAACACCATATATTTT.

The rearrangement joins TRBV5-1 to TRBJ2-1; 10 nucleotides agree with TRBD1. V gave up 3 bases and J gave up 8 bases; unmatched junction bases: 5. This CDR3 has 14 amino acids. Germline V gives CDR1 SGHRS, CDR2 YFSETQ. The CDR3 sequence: CASSSGQGGDEQFF. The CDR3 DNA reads TGCGCCAGCAGCTCCGGACAGGGGGGAGATGAGCAGTTCTTC.

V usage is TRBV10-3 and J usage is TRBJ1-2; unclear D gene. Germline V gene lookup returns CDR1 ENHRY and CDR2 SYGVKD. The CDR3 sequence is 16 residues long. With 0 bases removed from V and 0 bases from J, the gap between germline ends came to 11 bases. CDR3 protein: CAISESSLAANYGYTF. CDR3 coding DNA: TGTGCCATCAGTGAGTCGTCGTTGGCAGCTAACTATGGCTACACCTTC.

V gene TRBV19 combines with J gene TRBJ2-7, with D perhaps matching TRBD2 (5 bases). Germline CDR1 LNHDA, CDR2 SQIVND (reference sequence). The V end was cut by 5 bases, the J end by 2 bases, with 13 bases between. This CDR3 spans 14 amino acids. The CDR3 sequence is CASSAASTPYEQYF. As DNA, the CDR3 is TGTGCCAGTAGTGCGGCTAGCACCCCCTACGAGCAGTACTTC.

CDR3 sequence reads: CASSPSINGGTQYF. In nucleotides, the CDR3 is TGTGCCAGCAGCCCATCGATAAACGGAGGTACGCAGTATTTT. The chain recombines TRBV7-3 with TRBJ2-3, with D maybe TRBD2 (5 bases). The CDR3 totals 14 residues. Trimming stripped 5 bases from V and 8 bases from J, with 17 bases between. Germline CDR1 reads SGHTA; CDR2 reads FQGTGA.

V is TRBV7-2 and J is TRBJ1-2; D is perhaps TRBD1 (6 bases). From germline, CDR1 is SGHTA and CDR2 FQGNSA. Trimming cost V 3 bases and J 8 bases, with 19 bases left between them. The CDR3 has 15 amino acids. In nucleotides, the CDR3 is TGTGCCAGCAGCTTTGGATTGCGGGGGCGCGCGGGCTACACCTTC. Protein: CASSFGLRGRAGYTF.

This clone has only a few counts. CDR3 in amino acids: CASGLVMAPGGQSTDTQYF. The CDR3 nucleotides are TGTGCTAGTGGTTTGGTAATGGCTCCTGGCGGACAGAGCACAGATACGCAGTATTTT. The V and J genes are TRBV12-5 and TRBJ2-3, with D possibly being TRBD1 (6 bases). V lost 0 bases and J lost 0, with 19 bases in between. Germline values: CDR1 LGHNT, CDR2 FRNRAP. The CDR3 covers 19 residues. The full variable domain, rest sourced from reference TRBV12-5 and TRBJ2-3, is DARVTQTPRHKVTEMGQEVTMRCQPILGHNTVFWYRQTMMQGLELLAYFRNRAPLDDSGMPKDRFSAEMPDATLATLKIQPSEPRDSAVYFCASGLVMAPGGQSTDTQYFGPGTRLTVL.

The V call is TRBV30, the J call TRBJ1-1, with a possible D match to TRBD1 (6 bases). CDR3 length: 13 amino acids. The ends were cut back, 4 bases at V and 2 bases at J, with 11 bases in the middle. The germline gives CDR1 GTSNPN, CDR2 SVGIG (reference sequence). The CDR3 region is CAWNVQGNTEAFF. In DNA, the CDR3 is TGTGCCTGGAATGTACAGGGAAACACTGAAGCTTTCTTT.

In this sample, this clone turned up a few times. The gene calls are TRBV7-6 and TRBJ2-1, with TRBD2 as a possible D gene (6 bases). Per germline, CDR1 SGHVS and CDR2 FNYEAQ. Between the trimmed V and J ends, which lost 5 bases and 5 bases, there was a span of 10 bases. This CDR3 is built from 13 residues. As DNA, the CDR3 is TGTGCCAGCAGCGGAGGGACTGACAATGAGCAGTTCTTC. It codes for CASSGGTDNEQFF.

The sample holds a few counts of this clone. The CDR3 DNA reads as TGTGCCAGCAGTGAAGCACCCCCCGGCGGGGGGCAAGAGACCCAGTACTTC. Translated: CASSEAPPGGGQETQYF. J is TRBJ2-5 and V is TRBV6-1; 8 nucleotides match TRBD2. CDR3 size: 17 residues. Germline trimming cut 0 bases from V and 2 bases from J; bases unmatched to any gene: 8. The germline V gene has CDR1 MNHNS and CDR2 SASEGT.

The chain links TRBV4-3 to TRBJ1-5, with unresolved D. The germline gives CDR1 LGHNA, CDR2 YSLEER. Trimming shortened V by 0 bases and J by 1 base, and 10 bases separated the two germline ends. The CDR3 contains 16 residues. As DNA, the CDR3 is TGCGCCAGCAGCCAAGATTTATCGGGAAGCAATCAGCCCCAGCATTTT. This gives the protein CASSQDLSGSNQPQHF.

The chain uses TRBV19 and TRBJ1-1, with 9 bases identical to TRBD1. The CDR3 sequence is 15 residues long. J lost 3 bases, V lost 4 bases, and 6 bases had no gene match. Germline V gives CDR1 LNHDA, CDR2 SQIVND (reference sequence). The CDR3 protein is CASSTPGQGYTEAFF. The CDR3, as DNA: TGTGCCAGTAGTACCCCTGGACAGGGGTACACTGAAGCTTTCTTT.

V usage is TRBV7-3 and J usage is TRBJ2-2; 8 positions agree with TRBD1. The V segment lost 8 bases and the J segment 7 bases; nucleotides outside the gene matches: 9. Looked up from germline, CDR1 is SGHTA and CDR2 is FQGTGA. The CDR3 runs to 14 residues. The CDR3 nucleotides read TGTGCCAGCCAGGGTGCAGGGGGCCACGGGGAGCTGTTTTTT. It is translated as CASQGAGGHGELFF. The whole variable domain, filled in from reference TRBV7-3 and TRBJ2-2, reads GAGVSQTPSNKVTEKGKYVELRCDPISGHTALYWYRQSLGQGPEFLIYFQGTGAADDSGLPNDRFFAVRPEGSVSTLKIQRTERGDSAVYLCASQGAGGHGELFFGEGSRLTVL.

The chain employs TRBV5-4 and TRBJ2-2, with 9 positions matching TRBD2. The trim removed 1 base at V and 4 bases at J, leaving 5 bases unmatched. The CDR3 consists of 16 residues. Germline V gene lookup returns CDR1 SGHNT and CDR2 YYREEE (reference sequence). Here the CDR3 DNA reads TGTGCCAGCAGCTTGCGAGCGGGGGGCCGCACCGGGGAGCTGTTTTTT. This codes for CASSLRAGGRTGELFF.

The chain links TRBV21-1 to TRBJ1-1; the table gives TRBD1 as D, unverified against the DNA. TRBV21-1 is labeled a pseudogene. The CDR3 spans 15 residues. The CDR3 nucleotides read TGTGCCAGCAGCAAAGCTGGACACAGGAACACTGAAGCTTTCTTT. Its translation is CASSKAGHRNTEAFF.

DNA for the CDR3: TGTGCCAGCACCCCGGACAGTAATCAGCCCCAGCATTTT. Amino acids: CASTPDSNQPQHF. This chain uses TRBV11-1 with TRBJ1-5, with D possibly TRBD1 on 6 matching bases. CDR3 length: 13 residues. V was clipped by 7 bases and J by 4 bases, with 11 bases between them. Germline V gene data show CDR1 as SGHAT and CDR2 as FQDESV (reference sequence).

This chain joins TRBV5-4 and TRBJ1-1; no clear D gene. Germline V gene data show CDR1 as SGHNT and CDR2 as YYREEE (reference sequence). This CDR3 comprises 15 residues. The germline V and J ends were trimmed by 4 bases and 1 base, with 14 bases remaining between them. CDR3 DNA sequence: TGTGCCAGCAGCCCGACCGCAGGCAGGAACACTGAAGCTTTCTTT. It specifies CASSPTAGRNTEAFF.

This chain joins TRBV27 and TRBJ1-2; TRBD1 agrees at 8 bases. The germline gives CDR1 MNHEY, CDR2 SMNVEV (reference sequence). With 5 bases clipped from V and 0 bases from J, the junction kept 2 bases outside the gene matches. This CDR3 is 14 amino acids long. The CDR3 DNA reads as TGTGCCAGCAGTCCGACAGGGGCTAACTATGGCTACACCTTC. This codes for CASSPTGANYGYTF.

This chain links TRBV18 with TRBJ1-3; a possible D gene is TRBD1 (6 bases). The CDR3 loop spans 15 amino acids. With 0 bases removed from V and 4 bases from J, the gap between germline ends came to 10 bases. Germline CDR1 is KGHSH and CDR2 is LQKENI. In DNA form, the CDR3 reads TGTGCCAGCTCACCACCGACAGGCACCGGAAACACCATATATTTT. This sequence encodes CASSPPTGTGNTIYF.

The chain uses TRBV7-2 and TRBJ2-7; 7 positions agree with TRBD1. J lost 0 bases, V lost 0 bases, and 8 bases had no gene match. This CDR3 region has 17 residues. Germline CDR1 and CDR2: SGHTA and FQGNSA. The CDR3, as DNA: TGTGCCAGCAGCTTAGCCGGGACAGCGTATTACTCCTACGAGCAGTACTTC. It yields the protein CASSLAGTAYYSYEQYF.